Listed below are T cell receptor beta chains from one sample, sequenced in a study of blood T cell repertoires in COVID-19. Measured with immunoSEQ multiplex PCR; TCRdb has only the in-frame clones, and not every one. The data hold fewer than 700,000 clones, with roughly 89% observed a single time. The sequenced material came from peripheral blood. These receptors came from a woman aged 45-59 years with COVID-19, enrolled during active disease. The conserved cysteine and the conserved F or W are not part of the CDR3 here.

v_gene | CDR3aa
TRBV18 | ASSASTSGSYEQY
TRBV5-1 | ASGGGSYSNQPQH
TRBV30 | AWSGQGFTEAF
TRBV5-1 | ASSPGTSGVNEQF
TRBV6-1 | ASSEVGGDYGYT
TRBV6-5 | ASSSFQGTGELF
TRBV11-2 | ASGTLTGFYNEQF
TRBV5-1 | ASSLAQGTSVKQY
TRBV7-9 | ASSLLEGGLETQY
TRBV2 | ASSVMGGNQPQH
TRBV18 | ASSPGQGNYGYT
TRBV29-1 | SAAGPAKNIQY
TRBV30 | AWNVGGVWADTQY
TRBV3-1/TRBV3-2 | ASSQVGRWEQY
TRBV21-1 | ASSKAREQGEEKLF
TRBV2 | ASSERQGFHGYT
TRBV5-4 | ASSLNDRRASPLH
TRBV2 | ASNQMGGVYEQY
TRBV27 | ASSLSLDTEAF
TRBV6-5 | ASSYSRRGGTEAF
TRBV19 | ASRGGAGATYEQY
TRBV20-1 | SASWAQKAEAF
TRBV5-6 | ASSLQGDYNEQF
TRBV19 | ASSMGQGAYYGYT
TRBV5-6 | ASSAGTGQLYQPQH
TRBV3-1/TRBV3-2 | ASSQESRDTEAF
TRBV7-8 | ASSPPSGTEAF
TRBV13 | ASSPPEELNYGYT
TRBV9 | ASSDGTGVQETQY
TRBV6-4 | ASSTENTGELF
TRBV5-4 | ASSLQGRIESPLH
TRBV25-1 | ASSDFRTGFEKLF
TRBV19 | ASSMVYRTGRTNTEAF
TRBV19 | ASSLTPGTEAF
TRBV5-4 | ASSRSGGQNNEQF
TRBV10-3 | AISEGPGAAISTDTQY
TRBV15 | ATSRDRRGEQF
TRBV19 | ASSDRGRQPQH
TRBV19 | ASSNQGPSSSGELF
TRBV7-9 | ASSVDTTNEKLF
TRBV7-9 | ASSSPPRQGATYNEQF
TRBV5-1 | ASSLGSGVAGELF
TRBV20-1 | SVGQWYGYT
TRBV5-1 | ASSLGQTKTNEKLF
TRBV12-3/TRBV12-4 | ASSLYYEQY
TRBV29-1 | SVVAASGPRLNNEQF
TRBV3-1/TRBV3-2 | ASSQGGQSQETQY
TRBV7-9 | ASSPFGSSYGYT
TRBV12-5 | ASAGGEETQY
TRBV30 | AWSVRSGRESPLH
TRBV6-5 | ASSNSAGRFLGEQY
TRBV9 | ASSPWGTMNTGELF